This TCR beta chain was captured in a study of OX40 agonist ivuxolimab in advanced cancers. V gave up 4 bases and J gave up 7 bases, with 16 bases separating them. This CDR3 comprises 14 residues. The germline V gene encodes CDR1 LNHNV and CDR2 YYDKDF (reference sequence). The assay was immunoSEQ multiplex PCR, and TCRdb's table has in-frame clones only and misses some. The sample holds some 50,000 clones, over 75% seen once. The V and J genes are TRBV15 and TRBJ2-5; D remains ambiguous. This TCR derives from an adult with an advanced solid tumor such as melanoma, head and neck, liver or kidney cancer. The sequenced sample was CD4+ or CD8+ T cells sorted from blood, obtained in a trial of the OX40 agonist ivuxolimab. CDR3 nucleotide sequence: TGTGCCACCAGCAAATATACGGATGTCTTGACCCAGTACTTC. This codes for CATSKYTDVLTQYF. Looking up the rest from reference TRBV15 and TRBJ2-5 gives the full variable domain: DAMVIQNPRYQVTQFGKPVTLSCSQTLNHNVMYWYQQKSSQAPKLLFHYYDKDFNNEADTPDNFQSRRPNTSFCFLDIRSPGLGDTAMYLCATSKYTDVLTQYFGPGTRLLVL.